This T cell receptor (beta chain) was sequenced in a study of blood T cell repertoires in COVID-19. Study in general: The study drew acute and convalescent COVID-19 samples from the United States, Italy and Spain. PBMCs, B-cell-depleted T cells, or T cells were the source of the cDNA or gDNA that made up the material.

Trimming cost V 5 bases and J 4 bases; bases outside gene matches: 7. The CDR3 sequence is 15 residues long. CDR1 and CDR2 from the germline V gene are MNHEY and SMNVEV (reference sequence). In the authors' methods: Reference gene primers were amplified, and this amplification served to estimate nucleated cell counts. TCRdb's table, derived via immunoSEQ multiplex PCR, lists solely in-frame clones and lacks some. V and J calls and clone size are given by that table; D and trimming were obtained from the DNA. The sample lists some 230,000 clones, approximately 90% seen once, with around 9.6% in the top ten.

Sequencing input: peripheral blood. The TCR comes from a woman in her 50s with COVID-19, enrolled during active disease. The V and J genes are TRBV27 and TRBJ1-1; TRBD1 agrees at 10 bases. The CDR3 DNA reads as TGTGCCAGCAGTCTGACAGGGGGCGACGGCACTGAAGCTTTCTTT. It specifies CASSLTGGDGTEAFF.